These 24 T cell receptor beta chains share one sample of origin, sequenced in a study of regulatory T cells in long-lasting Graves disease. Libraries of TCR beta came from iRepertoire HTBI primers plus Arm-PCR of CDR3 regions. Using its own MiXCR run on the multiplex PCR reads, TCRdb lists one record per CDR3 protein. The data hold roughly 350,000 distinct CDR3 sequences, with approximately 15% observed a single time. Stated time point: newly diagnosed GD, antithyroid drugs for less than 3 months. From RNA extracted from PBMCs, the TCR library was made. These same data were also listed under a study on T cells in Graves' hyperthyroidism and ophthalmopathy.

The sequences come from peripheral blood mononuclear cells (PBMCs), collected at new diagnosis, from a patient treated with antithyroid drugs. These TCRs come from a middle-aged man with Graves disease.

This chain connects TRBV7-8 to TRBJ1-2; D is unclear. The CDR3 spans 14 residues. The germline V gene encodes CDR1 SGHVS and CDR2 FQNEAQ. The germline V and J ends were trimmed by 4 bases and 8 bases, with 17 bases remaining between them. CDR3 sequence: CASSSGRSRRGYTF. The CDR3 DNA reads TGTGCCAGCAGCTCCGGACGGAGCCGAAGGGGCTACACCTTC.

This clonotype was counted at least ten times. The gene calls are TRBV7-9 and TRBJ1-1, with D perhaps TRBD1 (5 bases). The germline V gene has CDR1 SEHNR and CDR2 FQNEAQ (reference sequence). This CDR3 comprises 14 residues. Trimming took 1 base from V and 4 from J, leaving 10 bases between them. As DNA, the CDR3 is TGTGCCAGCAGCTTAGGGGGGTATAGCACTGAAGCTTTCTTT. Residues: CASSLGGYSTEAFF. Full variable domain (remainder filled in from reference TRBV7-9 and TRBJ1-1): DTGVSQNPRHKITKRGQNVTFRCDPISEHNRLYWYRQTLGQGPEFLTYFQNEAQLEKSRLLSDRFSAERPKGSFSTLEIQRTEQGDSAMYLCASSLGGYSTEAFFGQGTRLTVV.

This clonotype showed up many times. The chain employs TRBV20-1 and TRBJ2-3; either TRBD1 or TRBD2 may supply D (6 bases each). The germline V and J ends were trimmed by 1 base and 5 bases, with 16 bases remaining between them. This CDR3 spans 15 amino acids. The germline gives CDR1 DFQATT, CDR2 SNEGSKA (reference sequence). This chain's CDR3 is CSARVRRGAIDTQYF. The CDR3 DNA reads as TGCAGTGCTAGAGTAAGGAGGGGGGCTATAGATACGCAGTATTTT.

This clonotype was detected only a few times. The V and J genes are TRBV6-1 and TRBJ1-3; D remains unclear. Per the germline V gene, CDR1 is MNHNS and CDR2 is SASEGT. The CDR3 extends over 15 amino acids. With 6 bases removed from V and 0 bases from J, the gap between germline ends came to 12 bases. The CDR3 coding sequence is TGTGCCAGCAGAGCACTCTTGAGCTCTGGAAACACCATATATTTT. Protein: CASRALLSSGNTIYF.

This clonotype was seen many times. This chain uses TRBV3-1 with TRBJ2-6; D is undetermined. CDR3 length: 15 amino acids. Trimming took 6 bases from V and 4 from J, leaving 13 bases between them. Looked up from germline, CDR1 is LGHDT and CDR2 is YNNKEL (reference sequence). The CDR3 region is CASSPLFTGANVLTF. DNA for the CDR3: TGTGCCAGCAGTCCCCTATTCACCGGGGCCAACGTCCTGACTTTC.

This clonotype has a count of ten or more. V and J are TRBV28 and TRBJ2-3; D might be TRBD2 (6 bases). This CDR3 contains 14 residues. CDR1 is MDHEN and CDR2 is SYDVKM in the germline V gene. V shed 7 bases and J shed 4 bases, with 15 bases lying between them. The CDR3 here is CASTRGGEADTQYF. CDR3 in DNA: TGTGCCAGCACCCGAGGCGGGGAGGCAGATACGCAGTATTTT.

The CDR3 nucleotides read TGCAGTGCTAGAGACCCTAGCGGGGGCCAAGTTAAGAGTCTGTATTTT. Translating it yields CSARDPSGGQVKSLYF. The chain recombines TRBV20-1 with TRBJ2-3; 10 nucleotides match TRBD2. There are 16 residues in the CDR3. Germline V gene data show CDR1 as DFQATT and CDR2 as SNEGSKA (reference sequence). The trim removed 0 bases at V and 14 bases at J, leaving 17 bases unmatched.

The V gene is TRBV19, the J gene TRBJ2-1; either TRBD1 or TRBD2 may fit D (5 bases each). The CDR3 has 18 residues. Germline assignment: CDR1 LNHDA and CDR2 SQIVND (reference sequence). The V and J ends lost 5 bases and 0 bases respectively, with 20 bases between them. In nucleotides, the CDR3 is TGTGCCAGTAGTCCCCCCCGGGCGCCGGGACGCTCCTACAATGAGCAGTTCTTC. It codes for CASSPPRAPGRSYNEQFF.

The rearrangement joins TRBV15 to TRBJ1-4; TRBD1 aligns across 8 bases. CDR3 length equals 15 residues. Germline assignment: CDR1 LNHNV and CDR2 YYDKDF (reference sequence). V shed 0 bases and J 8 bases; nucleotides not matched to a gene: 5. CDR3 amino acids: CATSRDRTGNEKLFF. As DNA, the CDR3 is TGTGCCACCAGCAGAGATCGGACAGGGAACGAAAAACTGTTTTTT.

This clonotype came up many times. The chain has TRBV18 and TRBJ2-1, with 9 bases that match TRBD2. V lost 3 bases to trimming and J lost 4 bases; unmatched junction nucleotides: 4. CDR1 KGHSH and CDR2 LQKENI come from the germline V gene. CDR3 length: 15 amino acids. The CDR3 here is CASSPGLAGYNEQFF. CDR3 DNA sequence: TGTGCCAGCTCACCGGGTCTAGCGGGGTACAATGAGCAGTTCTTC.

This rearrangement joins TRBV5-4 to TRBJ2-2; TRBD1 is a possible D gene (5 bases). The CDR3 consists of 15 residues. Trimming took off 1 base at V and 4 bases at J, with 11 bases between the two ends. Germline CDR1 SGHNT, CDR2 YYREEE (reference sequence). CDR3: CASSLSAGFTGELFF. The DNA of the CDR3 is TGTGCCAGCAGCTTGAGTGCAGGGTTCACCGGGGAGCTGTTTTTT.

Comments on this clonotype: This may be a read error, as it is one base from a much larger clone. This sequence joins TRBV6-2 or TRBV6-3 and TRBJ2-7; 10 nucleotides agree with TRBD1. With V trimmed by 5 bases and J by 0 bases, 13 bases remained unmatched. Germline V lookup: CDR1 MNHEY, CDR2 SVGEGT. The CDR3 covers 18 residues. CDR3 amino acids: CASSEYGTGASSSYEQYF. Written as DNA, the CDR3 is TGTGCCAGCAGTGAATACGGGACAGGGGCTTCCAGCTCCTACGAGCAGTACTTC.

This clonotype has ten or more counts. The chain has TRBV20-1 and TRBJ2-7, with D perhaps matching TRBD1 (6 bases). With 2 bases removed from V and 2 bases from J, the gap between germline ends came to 19 bases. The CDR3 length is 16 residues. The germline V gene has CDR1 DFQATT and CDR2 SNEGSKA (reference sequence). CDR3 coding DNA: TGCAGTGCTAGACATATGGACAGACCCAAAGCCTACGAGCAGTACTTC. Its protein is CSARHMDRPKAYEQYF.

The chain is built from TRBV6-5 and TRBJ1-4; D is undetermined. Germline V lookup: CDR1 MNHEY, CDR2 SVGAGI. V lost 0 bases, J lost 7 bases, and 12 bases lay in between. The CDR3 is 15 residues long. CDR3 amino acids: CASSYSIGSGEKLFF. The CDR3 DNA reads TGTGCCAGCAGTTACTCGATCGGATCAGGTGAAAAACTGTTTTTT.

The rearrangement uses TRBV9 and TRBJ2-2; 7 nucleotides agree with TRBD1. Germline CDR1 reads SGDLS; CDR2 reads YYNGEE. This CDR3 has 14 amino acids. Trimming removed 4 bases from V and 4 bases from J; junction bases left unmatched: 4. CDR3 in DNA: TGTGCCAGCAGCCGGGACAGCTTCACCGGGGAGCTGTTTTTT. Its translation: CASSRDSFTGELFF.

The chain employs TRBV2 and TRBJ2-3; D ambiguous. Germline assignment: CDR1 SNHLY and CDR2 FYNNEI. CDR3 length: 16 residues. The germline V and J ends were trimmed by 7 bases and 1 base, with 18 bases remaining between them. CDR3: CASTTATATRTDTQYF. CDR3 in DNA: TGTGCCAGCACTACCGCCACAGCGACTCGCACAGATACGCAGTATTTT.

This clonotype was observed many times. The chain couples TRBV11-3 to TRBJ2-1; D might be TRBD1 (6 bases). Germline CDR1 and CDR2: SGHNT and YENEEA. Trimming shortened V by 1 base and J by 6 bases, and 7 bases separated the two germline ends. This CDR3 contains 13 residues. This CDR3 is CASSLVQGNEQFF. The DNA for the CDR3 is TGTGCCAGCAGCTTAGTACAGGGCAATGAGCAGTTCTTC.

This clonotype appeared a few times. The chain has TRBV5-6 and TRBJ1-4; D is undetermined. The germline V and J ends were trimmed by 3 bases and 8 bases, with 20 bases remaining between them. This CDR3 is 16 amino acids long. Germline CDR1 and CDR2: SGHDT and YYEEEE. CDR3 nucleotide sequence: TGTGCCAGCAGCTGGGCGTCTGGGCTCACCCGGGAAAAACTGTTTTTT. It encodes CASSWASGLTREKLFF.

This clonotype was counted at least ten times. V usage is TRBV24-1 and J usage is TRBJ2-2; a possible D gene is TRBD2 (6 bases). Trimming cost V 7 bases and J 3 bases, with 11 bases left between them. Per germline, CDR1 KGHDR and CDR2 SFDVKD. This CDR3 is built from 14 residues. For the CDR3, the DNA is TGTGCCACCAGGACCGGGGAGGACACCGGGGAGCTGTTTTTT. This sequence encodes CATRTGEDTGELFF.

CDR3 sequence (DNA): TGTGCCACCAACGGACAGGGGTATAATTCACCCCTCCACTTT. Translated, it gives CATNGQGYNSPLHF. This chain links TRBV10-3 with TRBJ1-6; TRBD1 matches at 9 bases. The germline CDR1 and CDR2 sequences are ENHRY and SYGVKD. The CDR3 contains 14 residues. Trimming cost V 10 bases and J 4 bases; bases outside gene matches: 5.

In this sample, this clonotype turned up many times. CDR3: CASSFSILGTSGGRTYEQYF. CDR3 DNA: TGTGCCAGCAGCTTTTCGATTCTAGGGACTAGCGGGGGCCGAACCTACGAGCAGTACTTC. The chain is built from TRBV28 and TRBJ2-7, with TRBD2 matching 14 bases. J lost 2 bases, V lost 6 bases, and 18 bases had no gene match. CDR3 length: 20 residues. In germline, CDR1 is MDHEN, CDR2 SYDVKM. The variable domain in full, with the rest retrieved from reference TRBV28 and TRBJ2-7, is DVKVTQSSRYLVKRTGEKVFLECVQDMDHENMFWYRQDPGLGLRLIYFSYDVKMKEKGDIPEGYSVSREKKERFSLILESASTNQTSMYLCASSFSILGTSGGRTYEQYFGPGTRLTVT.

This clonotype was counted ten times or more. The chain links TRBV11-2 to TRBJ1-1, with D perhaps matching TRBD1 (6 bases). This CDR3 has 15 amino acids. V was trimmed by 4 bases and J by 0 bases, leaving 12 bases between them. Germline V gene lookup returns CDR1 SGHAT and CDR2 FQNNGV. The CDR3 DNA follows: TGTGCCAGCAGCTCCGGACAGCTAATGAACACTGAAGCTTTCTTT. Translation: CASSSGQLMNTEAFF. The full variable domain, in which reference TRBV11-2 and TRBJ1-1 provide the parts outside the CDR3, is EAGVAQSPRYKIIEKRQSVAFWCNPISGHATLYWYQQILGQGPKLLIQFQNNGVVDDSQLPKDRFSAERLKGVDSTLKIQPAKLEDSAVYLCASSSGQLMNTEAFFGQGTRLTVV.

This clonotype was seen many times. This chain joins TRBV28 and TRBJ2-1; TRBD2 aligns across 10 bases. CDR3 length: 16 residues. V shed 3 bases, J shed 7 bases, and the junction held 9 bases outside the gene matches. CDR1 is MDHEN, CDR2 SYDVKM, per germline. The CDR3 DNA follows: TGTGCCAGCAGTTTGCTAGCGGGGGACGAAAGAAATGAGCAGTTCTTC. It specifies CASSLLAGDERNEQFF.

In its sample, this clonotype was seen many times. J is TRBJ2-5 and V is TRBV7-9; D is undetermined. CDR3 length: 15 amino acids. CDR1 is SEHNR and CDR2 is FQNEAQ in the germline V gene (reference sequence). Trimming pared 5 bases from V and 1 base from J, leaving 14 bases between. The CDR3 loop is CASSPWTSPQETQYF. In DNA, the CDR3 is TGTGCCAGCAGCCCTTGGACCTCCCCCCAAGAGACCCAGTACTTC. The whole variable domain, filled in from reference TRBV7-9 and TRBJ2-5, reads DTGVSQNPRHKITKRGQNVTFRCDPISEHNRLYWYRQTLGQGPEFLTYFQNEAQLEKSRLLSDRFSAERPKGSFSTLEIQRTEQGDSAMYLCASSPWTSPQETQYFGPGTRLLVL.